This T cell receptor (beta chain) was observed in a study of blood T cell repertoires in COVID-19. Whole-study context: PBMCs, B-cell-depleted T cells, or T cells provided the cDNA or gDNA that made up the material.

Data came from immunoSEQ multiplex PCR; TCRdb stores just in-frame clones and leaves some out. The sample lists more than 200,000 clones; roughly 89% were seen once. The germline V gene has CDR1 MDHEN and CDR2 SYDVKM. The length of the CDR3 is 19 residues. The J segment lost 4 bases and the V segment lost 3 bases, leaving 19 bases of the junction unmatched. This clone showed up just once. The rearrangement uses TRBV28 and TRBJ2-7, with 9 bases matching TRBD1. This receptor was identified in a woman in her twenties or thirties who had recovered from COVID-19. The sequenced sample was PBMCs or T cells enriched from blood (not recorded which). In nucleotides, the CDR3 is TGTGCCAGCAGTTTCTTGTTTGGGCCTGGGACAGGGACCCGGTACGAGCAGTACTTC. Residues: CASSFLFGPGTGTRYEQYF.